This T cell receptor beta chain comes out of a study of blood T cell repertoires in COVID-19. As for the study in general: PBMCs, B-cell-depleted T cells, or T cells provided the cDNA or gDNA that made up the material.

Either two negative PCRs, clearance, or symptom resolution qualified Cohort 3 donors as recovered. As processed by the authors: How many nucleated cells were present was estimated from reference gene primer amplification. TCRdb's copy holds only in-frame clones and misses some; the assay was immunoSEQ multiplex PCR. The V and J calls and clone size come from that table; D and trimming were worked out from the DNA. This table has roughly 260,000 clones, more than 75% appearing once. The source of this sequence is a woman younger than 30 who had recovered from COVID-19. What was sequenced was PBMCs or T cells enriched from blood (not recorded which).

CDR3 protein: CATSRERGGLEAFF. The CDR3 nucleotides read TGTGCCACCAGCAGAGAACGTGGGGGACTAGAAGCTTTCTTT. The chain employs TRBV15 and TRBJ1-1; possible D gene TRBD1, 5 bases. CDR1 LNHNV and CDR2 YYDKDF come from the germline V gene (reference sequence). The CDR3 is 14 amino acids. Trimming pared 0 bases from V and 8 bases from J, leaving 13 bases between.